Presented here are 23 T cell receptor beta chains from one specimen sequenced in a study of response to subunit inactivated influenza vaccine. In TCRdb, the RT-PCR reads were re-called with MiXCR into one record per CDR3 protein. The sample records fewer than 650,000 distinct CDR3 sequences, roughly 13% being singletons. Material: PBMCs from blood, obtained roughly 46 days after vaccination. The receptors derive from a man in his fifties or sixties who received an inactivated influenza vaccine.

The chain joins TRBV6-5 to TRBJ2-2; weak D call: TRBD1 (8 bases). This CDR3 is 14 amino acids long. The germline gives CDR1 MNHEY, CDR2 SVGAGI. Trimming removed 4 bases at V and 5 bases at J, with 11 bases between. In DNA, the CDR3 is TGTGCCAGCAGTTCACAGGGGGGGACCGGGGAGCTGTTTTTT. This encodes CASSSQGGTGELFF.

This clonotype showed up just a few times. The rearrangement links TRBV5-1 to TRBJ1-1; 10 bases are shared with TRBD1. V dropped 3 bases and J dropped 0; count of bases not matched to a gene: 2. The germline V gene encodes CDR1 SGHRS and CDR2 YFSETQ. The CDR3 length is 15 residues. CDR3 DNA sequence: TGCGCCAGCAGCTGGGGACAGGGGATGAACACTGAAGCTTTCTTT. Encoded protein: CASSWGQGMNTEAFF.

The chain has TRBV6-5 and TRBJ2-7, with a possible D match to TRBD1 (6 bases). The germline V gene has CDR1 MNHEY and CDR2 SVGAGI. Trimming cost V 0 bases and J 1 base, with 10 bases left between them. The CDR3 has 15 residues. DNA of the CDR3: TGTGCCAGCAGTTACTCGATGCAGGGGTCCTACGAGCAGTACTTC. As protein: CASSYSMQGSYEQYF.

This clonotype was recorded a few times. The rearrangement joins TRBV21-1 to TRBJ2-4; the table's D call, TRBD1, has no DNA check behind it. TRBV21-1 is flagged as a pseudogene. CDR3 size: 16 residues. CDR3: CASSKDRVEAKNIQYF. CDR3 coding DNA: TGTGCCAGCAGCAAAGACAGGGTAGAAGCCAAAAACATTCAGTACTTC.

There are a few counts of this clonotype. The chain combines TRBV20-1 with TRBJ2-7; 11 bases are a match to TRBD2. This CDR3 is built from 13 residues. The J segment lost 4 bases and the V segment lost 6 bases, leaving 5 bases of the junction unmatched. Looked up from germline, CDR1 is DFQATT and CDR2 is SNEGSKA (reference sequence). For the CDR3, the DNA is TGCAGTGCCCATCTAGCGGGAGGTTACGAGCAGTACTTC. It translates to CSAHLAGGYEQYF.

This chain links TRBV30 with TRBJ1-1; 9 bases line up with TRBD1. V was clipped by 4 bases and J by 5 bases; unmatched bases: 2. Germline CDR1 is GTSNPN and CDR2 is SVGIG (reference sequence). The CDR3 is made up of 12 amino acids. CDR3 coding DNA: TGTGCCTGGATGACAGGGGGTACTGAAGCTTTCTTT. Its translation: CAWMTGGTEAFF. Full variable domain (outside the CDR3, taken from reference TRBV30 and TRBJ1-1): SQTIHQWPATLVQPVGSPLSLECTVEGTSNPNLYWYRQAAGRGLQLLFYSVGIGQISSEVPQNLSASRPQDRQFILSSKKLLLSDSGFYLCAWMTGGTEAFFGQGTRLTVV.

This clonotype turned up a few times. This chain joins TRBV18 and TRBJ2-7; 7 nucleotides agree with TRBD1. CDR1 is KGHSH, CDR2 LQKENI, per germline. J gave up 7 bases and V 5 bases, and 23 bases lay outside the gene matches. The CDR3 length is 18 residues. CDR3 protein: CASSSKTGSRVTSSEQYF. The DNA for the CDR3 is TGTGCCAGCTCATCAAAGACAGGGTCGCGGGTTACTTCCTCTGAGCAGTACTTC. Combining the CDR3 with reference TRBV18 and TRBJ2-7 gives the whole variable domain NAGVMQNPRHLVRRRGQEARLRCSPMKGHSHVYWYRQLPEEGLKFMVYLQKENIIDESGMPKERFSAEFPKEGPSILRIQQVVRGDSAAYFCASSSKTGSRVTSSEQYFGPGTRLTVT.

This clonotype has a handful of counts. The rearrangement uses TRBV12-3 or TRBV12-4 and TRBJ1-1, with D hard to call. The CDR3 spans 15 residues. Trimming pared 3 bases from V and 2 bases from J, leaving 13 bases between. CDR3 residues: CASSFLIGGNTEAFF. DNA of the CDR3: TGTGCCAGCAGTTTTCTAATCGGCGGAAACACTGAAGCTTTCTTT.

This clonotype was found a few times. V usage is TRBV6-1 and J usage is TRBJ2-7; 10 positions match TRBD1. Germline V CDR1 and CDR2: MNHNS, SASEGT. CDR3 length: 14 amino acids. V was clipped by 5 bases and J by 4 bases; unmatched bases: 5. CDR3 in amino acids: CASSTTGGAYEQYF. In DNA, the CDR3 is TGTGCCAGCAGTACGACAGGGGGCGCGTACGAGCAGTACTTC.

This clonotype was counted ten times or more. V gene TRBV10-3 combines with J gene TRBJ2-1; possible D gene TRBD1, 6 bases. V was shortened by 3 bases and J by 5 bases, with 11 bases between the two germline ends. The CDR3 is 14 amino acids. The V gene's germline CDR1 is ENHRY and CDR2 SYGVKD. CDR3 residues: CAISEQGADNEQFF. The CDR3 nucleotides are TGTGCCATCAGTGAACAGGGTGCGGACAATGAGCAGTTCTTC.

This clonotype occurred many times. V is TRBV28 and J is TRBJ2-1; 10 nucleotides agree with TRBD2. Losses at the gene ends were 4 bases for V and 5 bases for J; bases not matched to a gene: 11. Germline-derived CDR1 and CDR2 are MDHEN and SYDVKM. This CDR3 has 17 residues. The CDR3 sequence: CASSSLGLAVINNEQFF. CDR3 coding DNA: TGTGCCAGCAGTTCCCTCGGACTAGCGGTAATTAACAATGAGCAGTTCTTC.

The chain couples TRBV9 to TRBJ2-3; D is undetermined. The CDR3 sequence is 12 residues long. The V gene's germline CDR1 is SGDLS and CDR2 YYNGEE. V lost 0 bases, J lost 4 bases, and 3 bases lay in between. The CDR3: CASSVEADTQYF. CDR3 nucleotide sequence: TGTGCCAGCAGCGTAGAAGCAGATACGCAGTATTTT.

This clonotype was counted between two and nine times. The CDR3 DNA reads as TGCGCCAGCAGCTTGTCGCCGCTTTTCTCCTACGAGCAGTACTTC. Residues: CASSLSPLFSYEQYF. The chain employs TRBV5-1 and TRBJ2-7; no clear D. V was shortened by 1 base and J by 0 bases, with 11 bases between the two germline ends. There are 15 residues in the CDR3. Germline V gene sequence: CDR1 SGHRS, CDR2 YFSETQ.

This clonotype was observed a few times. This sequence joins TRBV10-3 and TRBJ2-1; 8 bases fit TRBD2. V gave up 11 bases and J gave up 8 bases; unmatched junction bases: 8. CDR3 length: 12 residues. Germline V gene sequence: CDR1 ENHRY, CDR2 SYGVKD. The CDR3 nucleotides are TGTGCCGCGCCGAGACTAGCGTATGAGCAGTTCTTC. Its protein is CAAPRLAYEQFF.

The chain carries TRBV28 and TRBJ2-1; 8 bases fit TRBD2. The CDR3 is 16 residues long. Losses at the gene ends were 5 bases for V and 5 bases for J; bases not matched to a gene: 11. The germline gives CDR1 MDHEN, CDR2 SYDVKM. The CDR3 nucleotides are TGTGCCAGCAGTCCGCTGGGAGCGGGGGCTAACAATGAGCAGTTCTTC. Protein: CASSPLGAGANNEQFF.

This clonotype was counted a few times. Here the CDR3 reads CASSPGGVGASYEQYF. DNA for the CDR3: TGTGCCAGCAGCCCGGGCGGAGTCGGGGCCTCCTACGAGCAGTACTTC. The chain carries TRBV9 and TRBJ2-7; D is perhaps TRBD1 or TRBD2 (5 bases each). V was clipped by 4 bases and J by 0 bases, with 17 bases between them. The CDR3 has 16 residues. The germline CDR1 and CDR2 sequences are SGDLS and YYNGEE.

The chain has TRBV27 and TRBJ1-2, with 11 bases matching TRBD1. V lost 2 bases to trimming and J lost 2 bases; unmatched junction nucleotides: 13. CDR3 length: 19 amino acids. Germline V gene data show CDR1 as MNHEY and CDR2 as SMNVEV (reference sequence). CDR3 sequence: CASSLEGPSGTGGNYGYTF. The CDR3 DNA follows: TGTGCCAGCAGTTTAGAGGGCCCGAGCGGGACAGGGGGGAACTATGGCTACACCTTC.

Regarding this clonotype: Because it lacks the conserved phenylalanine or tryptophan at the end, this CDR3 is likely a read error. The chain couples TRBV6-5 to TRBJ2-7; 9 positions match TRBD2. The CDR3 runs to 14 residues. Looked up from germline, CDR1 is MNHEY and CDR2 is SVGAGI. Trimming at V came to 2 bases and at J to 5 bases, leaving 4 bases not matched to a gene. CDR3 loop: CASSYLAGTHEQYL. In nucleotides, the CDR3 is TGTGCCAGCAGTTACCTAGCGGGGACGCACGAGCAGTACTTA.

This clonotype was recorded a few times. The V gene is TRBV20-1, the J gene TRBJ2-3, with a tentative D call TRBD2 (6 bases). CDR1 is DFQATT and CDR2 is SNEGSKA in the germline V gene (reference sequence). CDR3 length: 13 amino acids. V lost 7 bases, J lost 2 bases, and 13 bases lay in between. In nucleotides, the CDR3 is TGCAGTGTCTTAGCGGCCCACACAGATACGCAGTATTTT. Amino acid sequence: CSVLAAHTDTQYF.

This chain uses TRBV20-1 with TRBJ1-3; D gene uncertain. CDR1 DFQATT and CDR2 SNEGSKA come from the germline V gene (reference sequence). CDR3 size: 14 residues. V lost 5 bases to trimming and J lost 0 bases, with 11 bases between them. This CDR3 is CSAPDGLSGNTIYF. DNA of the CDR3: TGCAGTGCTCCCGACGGCCTCTCTGGAAACACCATATATTTT.

This clonotype has ten or more counts. CDR3 coding DNA: TGTGCCAGCACCCAGGCAGGAAATGAAAAACTGTTTTTT. Residues: CASTQAGNEKLFF. V is TRBV12-3 or TRBV12-4 and J is TRBJ1-4; D gene unclear. The V gene lost 7 bases and the J gene lost 5 bases, with 11 bases spanning the gap. CDR3 size: 13 residues.

This chain joins TRBV7-9 and TRBJ1-1; 8 bases are a match to TRBD1. Germline V CDR1 and CDR2: SEHNR, FQNEAQ (reference sequence). The CDR3 loop spans 15 amino acids. Germline trimming cut 6 bases from V and 3 bases from J; bases unmatched to any gene: 9. CDR3 in amino acids: CASRRQGRTDTEAFF. Written as DNA, the CDR3 is TGTGCCAGCAGACGACAGGGGAGGACGGACACTGAAGCTTTCTTT.

The chain links TRBV3-1 to TRBJ2-5; no reliable D call. Trimming took 6 bases from V and 0 from J, leaving 20 bases between them. Germline CDR1 LGHDT, CDR2 YNNKEL (reference sequence). CDR3 length: 17 amino acids. CDR3 residues: CASREGRAHQYQETQYF. DNA of the CDR3: TGTGCCAGCAGGGAAGGACGGGCACATCAGTACCAAGAGACCCAGTACTTC.